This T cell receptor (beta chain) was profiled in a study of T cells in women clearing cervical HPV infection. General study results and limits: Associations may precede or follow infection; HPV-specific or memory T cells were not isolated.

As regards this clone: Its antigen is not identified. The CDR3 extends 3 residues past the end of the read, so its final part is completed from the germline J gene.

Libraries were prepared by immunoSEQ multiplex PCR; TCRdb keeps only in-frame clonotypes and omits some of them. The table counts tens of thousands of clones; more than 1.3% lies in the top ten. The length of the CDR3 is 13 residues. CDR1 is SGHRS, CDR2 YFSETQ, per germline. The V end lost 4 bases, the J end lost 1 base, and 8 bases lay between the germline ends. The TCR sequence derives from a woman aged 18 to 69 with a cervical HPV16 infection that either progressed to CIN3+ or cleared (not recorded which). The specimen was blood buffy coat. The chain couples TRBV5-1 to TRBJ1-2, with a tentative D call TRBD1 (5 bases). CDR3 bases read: TGCGCCAGCAGCGTGGACATTAACTATGGC. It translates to CASSVDINYG. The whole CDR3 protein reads CASSVDINYGYTF. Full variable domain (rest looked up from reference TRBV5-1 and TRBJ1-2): KAGVTQTPRYLIKTRGQQVTLSCSPISGHRSVSWYQQTPGQGLQFLFEYFSETQRNKGNFPGRFSGRQFSNSRSEMNVSTLELGDSALYLCASSVDINYGYTFGSGTRLTVV.